Listed here is a single T cell receptor beta chain. Its antigen is not identified. The data were taken from a study of regulatory T cells in long-lasting Graves disease. Study information: Under 3 months of antithyroid drugs had been taken by newly diagnosed Graves' patients.

Construction of TCR beta libraries relied on iRepertoire HTBI primers and on Arm-PCR targeting CDR3 regions. TCRdb fed the multiplex PCR reads into MiXCR, producing one record per CDR3 protein. The sample comprises hundreds of thousands of distinct CDR3 sequences, 15% of which are singletons, and 22% rests with the top ten. The time point is: newly diagnosed GD, antithyroid drugs for less than 3 months. Extracted PBMC RNA gave rise to the TCR library. The patient group derived from an endocrinology department in Xi'an, China. Trimming cost V 3 bases and J 6 bases; bases outside gene matches: 9. CDR1 and CDR2 (germline): SGHAT, FQNNGV. The CDR3 is made up of 15 amino acids. Study-wide results and caveats: Samples came from peripheral blood alone, without thyroid tissue.

The gene calls are TRBV11-2 and TRBJ1-2; 8 positions agree with TRBD1. The starting material was peripheral blood mononuclear cells (PBMCs), obtained at new diagnosis, from a patient treated with antithyroid drugs. The TCR comes from a female donor with Graves disease. The CDR3: CASSFFRTGKNGYTF. The CDR3 DNA is TGTGCCAGCAGCTTTTTCCGGACAGGGAAAAATGGCTACACCTTC.